This TCR beta chain was sequenced during a study of blood T cell repertoires in COVID-19. Repertoires were generated with immunoSEQ multiplex PCR, while TCRdb's copy carries only in-frame clones and drops some. This sample has roughly 60,000 clones; 80% to 85% occur once, and the top ten carry about 16%. Trimming at V came to 6 bases and at J to 6 bases, leaving 8 bases not matched to a gene. Germline lookup yields CDR1 SQVTM and CDR2 ANQGSEA. CDR3 size: 14 residues. The rearrangement joins TRBV29-1 to TRBJ2-2, with 9 positions matching TRBD1. Sequenced material: peripheral blood. The origin of this receptor is a man in his sixties with COVID-19, enrolled during active disease. The CDR3 sequence: CSVSTQGAAGELFF. CDR3 nucleotide sequence: TGCAGCGTCAGCACACAGGGGGCTGCCGGGGAGCTGTTTTTT.